Sequencing of this T cell receptor (beta chain) was carried out in a study of T cell changes during pregnancy in multiple sclerosis (dated by TCRdb to between 2018 and 2021). Broadly, across the study: The study looked at changes in the T cell repertoire across pregnancy in women with multiple sclerosis.

Receptors were amplified or captured by the immunoSEQ multiplex PCR assay. Imported from immuneACCESS, the table was reduced by TCRdb to in-frame sequences with V and J called. These copies leave out some clones; in studies compared against another copy, an unresolved V gene accounts for under half, and the cause of the remainder is not known. For this sample there are tens of thousands of clones; 90% to 95% appear just once. Together, the top ten hold more than 0.5% of the sample. The germline V gene yields SGHTS for CDR1 and YDEGEE for CDR2. Reading from cysteine to phenylalanine, the CDR3 counts 15 amino acids. This entry keeps only the CDR3 DNA: 45 bases, framed from base 1. Cut back by 1 base and 7 bases, the V and J ends lie 17 bases apart. In regard to this clone: What antigen it recognizes has not been identified. Base qualities are not at hand, and no much larger clone is one base apart.

The sequencing here drew on CD4+ T cells from peripheral blood mononuclear cells, taken after pregnancy. The TCR comes from a female donor in good health, enrolled as a control in a pregnancy study. The sequence is built from TRBV5-8 and TRBJ1-2, with the D gene call left open. The DNA sequence follows: TGTGCCAGCAGCTTGTATACGGGGTCGACCTTTGGCTACACCTTC. Its translation is CASSLYTGSTFGYTF.